One T cell receptor (beta chain) is described in this entry. These data originate in a study of shared clonotypes between healthy human individuals. Trimming removed 2 bases at V and 7 bases at J, with 9 bases between. The V gene's germline CDR1 is KGHSH and CDR2 LQKENI. This CDR3 spans 13 amino acids. Clones were sequenced by immunoSEQ multiplex PCR, and TCRdb holds only the in-frame ones, with some missing. The table includes around 2.3 million clones, approximately 96% detected once. Sequencing was performed on naive CD4+ T cells sorted from blood. Documented subset: CD45RA+ positively selected. This chain links TRBV18 with TRBJ2-1, with a possible D match to TRBD1 (6 bases). The receptor was isolated from a young man in good health. The CDR3 coding sequence is TGTGCCAGCTCACCAACAGGGATGAATGAGCAGTTCTTC. Its translation: CASSPTGMNEQFF.